The clone carrying this T cell receptor beta chain was found once. The data are from a study of blood T cell repertoires in COVID-19. Study-level background: The analysed material was cDNA or gDNA that came from T cells, B-cell-depleted T cells, or PBMCs.

The CDR3 has 17 amino acids. V lost 4 bases, J lost 2 bases, and 6 bases stayed unmatched. The germline CDR1 and CDR2 sequences are SGHRS and YFSETQ. Profiled with immunoSEQ multiplex PCR; TCRdb holds only in-frame clones, not every one. Of 300,000 to 400,000 clones listed, 70% to 90% are singletons. The sequencing input was PBMCs or T cells enriched from blood (not recorded which). The chain joins TRBV5-1 to TRBJ2-1; 13 bases match TRBD2. The sequence was collected from a woman between 40 and 50 years old with acute COVID-19. The chain's CDR3 is CASSPGLAGATYNEQFF. For the CDR3, the DNA is TGCGCCAGCAGCCCTGGACTAGCGGGGGCCACCTACAATGAGCAGTTCTTC.